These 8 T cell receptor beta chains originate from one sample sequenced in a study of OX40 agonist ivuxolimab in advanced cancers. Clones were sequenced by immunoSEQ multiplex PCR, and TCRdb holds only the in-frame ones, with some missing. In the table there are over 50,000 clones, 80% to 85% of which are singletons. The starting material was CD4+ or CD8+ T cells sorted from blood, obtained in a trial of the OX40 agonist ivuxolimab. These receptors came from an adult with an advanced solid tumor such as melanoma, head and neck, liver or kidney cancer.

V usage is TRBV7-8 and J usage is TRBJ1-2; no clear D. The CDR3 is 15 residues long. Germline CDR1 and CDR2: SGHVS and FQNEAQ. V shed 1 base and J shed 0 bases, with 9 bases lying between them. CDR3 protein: CASSLGGVTNYGYTF. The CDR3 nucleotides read TGTGCCAGCAGCTTAGGTGGGGTTACTAACTATGGCTACACCTTC.

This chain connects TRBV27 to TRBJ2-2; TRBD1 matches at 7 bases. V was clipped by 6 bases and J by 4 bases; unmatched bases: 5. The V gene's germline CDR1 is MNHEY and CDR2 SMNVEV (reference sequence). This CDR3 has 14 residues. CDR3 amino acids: CASSQTGVTGELFF. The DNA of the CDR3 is TGTGCCAGCAGCCAAACAGGGGTCACCGGGGAGCTGTTTTTT.

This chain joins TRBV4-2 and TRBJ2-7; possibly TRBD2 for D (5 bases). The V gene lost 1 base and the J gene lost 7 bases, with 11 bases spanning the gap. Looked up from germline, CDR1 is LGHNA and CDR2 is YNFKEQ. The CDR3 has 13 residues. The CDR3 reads CASSQVGVREQYF. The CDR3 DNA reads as TGTGCCAGCAGCCAAGTCGGGGTTAGGGAGCAGTACTTC.

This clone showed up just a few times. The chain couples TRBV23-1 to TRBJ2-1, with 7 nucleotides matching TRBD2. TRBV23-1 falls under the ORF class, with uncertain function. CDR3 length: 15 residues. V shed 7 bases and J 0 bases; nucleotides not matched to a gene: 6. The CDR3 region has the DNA TGCGCCAGCACAGCGGGGCCCCGCTCCTACAATGAGCAGTTCTTC. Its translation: CASTAGPRSYNEQFF.

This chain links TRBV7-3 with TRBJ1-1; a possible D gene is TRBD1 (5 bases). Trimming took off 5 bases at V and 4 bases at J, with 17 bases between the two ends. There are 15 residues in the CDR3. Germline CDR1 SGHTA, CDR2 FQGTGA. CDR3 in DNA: TGTGCCAGCAGCCGGGACCCCGGATCGGGCACTGAAGCTTTCTTT. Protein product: CASSRDPGSGTEAFF. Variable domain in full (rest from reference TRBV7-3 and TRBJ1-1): GAGVSQTPSNKVTEKGKYVELRCDPISGHTALYWYRQSLGQGPEFLIYFQGTGAADDSGLPNDRFFAVRPEGSVSTLKIQRTERGDSAVYLCASSRDPGSGTEAFFGQGTRLTVV.

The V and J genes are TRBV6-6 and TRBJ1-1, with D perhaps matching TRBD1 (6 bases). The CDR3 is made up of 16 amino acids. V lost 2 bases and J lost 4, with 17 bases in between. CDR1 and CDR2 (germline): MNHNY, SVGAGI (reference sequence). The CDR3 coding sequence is TGTGCCAGCAGTTACCCGCGGGGGGGCGCGTCCACTGAAGCTTTCTTT. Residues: CASSYPRGGASTEAFF.

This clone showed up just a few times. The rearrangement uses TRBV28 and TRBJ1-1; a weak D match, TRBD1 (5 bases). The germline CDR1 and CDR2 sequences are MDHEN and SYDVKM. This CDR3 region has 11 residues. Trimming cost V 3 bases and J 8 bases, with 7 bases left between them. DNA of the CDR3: TGTGCCAGCAGTTTCGCAGGGGAAGCTTTCTTT. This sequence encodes CASSFAGEAFF.

The CDR3 is CASSPALSNQPQHF. CDR3 bases: TGTGCCAGCAGCCCGGCCCTAAGCAATCAGCCCCAGCATTTT. This chain links TRBV6-5 with TRBJ1-5; D is uncertain. In germline, CDR1 is MNHEY, CDR2 SVGAGI. V dropped 6 bases and J dropped 1 base, with 10 bases sitting between them. The CDR3 totals 14 residues.